Each of the 8 T cell receptor beta chains below was sequenced from the same sample in a study of T cell repertoires in cytomegalovirus infection. Their antigens are not known. TCRdb analysed the reads with MiXCR anew, one entry per CDR3 protein. The table includes fewer than 650,000 distinct CDR3 sequences, 40% detected once. The sample consisted of cultured PBMCs, taken from culture after CMV antigen stimulation. These receptors originate from a human donor in good health (CMV status not recorded). Some clones in this sample may be carry-over from other donors' samples.

The chain carries TRBV28 and TRBJ1-4, with a weak D call TRBD1 (5 bases). V lost 2 bases and J lost 3, with 13 bases in between. In germline, CDR1 is MDHEN, CDR2 SYDVKM. The CDR3 is 16 residues long. The CDR3 region has the DNA TGTGCCAGCAGTTTAGCGATGGGGGGGGCTAATGAAAAACTGTTTTTT. It encodes CASSLAMGGANEKLFF.

V is TRBV20-1 and J is TRBJ2-7, with D perhaps matching TRBD2 (5 bases). V lost 3 bases, J lost 4 bases, and 16 bases lay in between. Per the germline V gene, CDR1 is DFQATT and CDR2 is SNEGSKA (reference sequence). The CDR3 totals 14 residues. CDR3 amino acids: CSARGDYSPYEQYF. CDR3 DNA sequence: TGCAGTGCTAGGGGTGACTACTCTCCTTACGAGCAGTACTTC.

This clonotype was counted only a few times. J is TRBJ2-7 and V is TRBV6-1, with TRBD1 identical over 7 bases. The CDR3 is 14 amino acids. Per the germline V gene, CDR1 is MNHNS and CDR2 is SASEGT. The trim removed 7 bases at V and 2 bases at J, leaving 8 bases unmatched. The CDR3 sequence is CASTLRQGPYEQYF. Written as DNA, the CDR3 is TGTGCCAGCACCCTACGACAGGGACCCTACGAGCAGTACTTC.

This clonotype was found a few times. This chain joins TRBV7-2 and TRBJ1-1; D remains unclear. This CDR3 is built from 13 residues. Per the germline V gene, CDR1 is SGHTA and CDR2 is FQGNSA. Trimming removed 6 bases at V and 3 bases at J, with 11 bases between. The CDR3 nucleotides read TGTGCCAGCAGACTCTTTGGGGACACTGAAGCTTTCTTT. It encodes CASRLFGDTEAFF.

V usage is TRBV12-3 or TRBV12-4 and J usage is TRBJ2-7, with D possibly called TRBD1 or TRBD2 (5 bases each). This CDR3 comprises 12 residues. V shed 5 bases and J shed 7 bases, with 12 bases lying between them. CDR3 DNA sequence: TGTGCCAGCAGTGGGACGCTCCGGGAGCAGTACTTC. The encoded protein is CASSGTLREQYF.

The CDR3 DNA reads as TGTGCCAGCAGCATAACAAGAGTAACAGATACGCAGTATTTT. It is translated as CASSITRVTDTQYF. The genes are TRBV7-2 and TRBJ2-3; D uncertain. The CDR3 is 14 amino acids. Germline loops: CDR1 SGHTA, CDR2 FQGNSA. Trimming stripped 5 bases from V and 3 bases from J, with 12 bases between.

V and J are TRBV7-6 and TRBJ2-1; D remains ambiguous. Trimming took off 1 base at V and 5 bases at J, with 9 bases between the two ends. Germline V gives CDR1 SGHVS, CDR2 FNYEAQ. The CDR3 spans 14 residues. The CDR3 DNA sequence: TGTGCCAGCAGCTTAGGGTGGTCCGACAATGAGCAGTTCTTC. Translating it yields CASSLGWSDNEQFF.

This clonotype was found many times. V and J are TRBV7-8 and TRBJ1-4, with D uncertain. CDR1 is SGHVS, CDR2 FQNEAQ, per germline. The V end was cut by 7 bases, the J end by 5 bases, with 20 bases between. The CDR3 has 16 residues. This CDR3 is CASTPARAGLNEKLFF. Here the CDR3 DNA reads TGTGCCAGCACCCCCGCCCGCGCGGGCCTCAATGAAAAACTGTTTTTT.